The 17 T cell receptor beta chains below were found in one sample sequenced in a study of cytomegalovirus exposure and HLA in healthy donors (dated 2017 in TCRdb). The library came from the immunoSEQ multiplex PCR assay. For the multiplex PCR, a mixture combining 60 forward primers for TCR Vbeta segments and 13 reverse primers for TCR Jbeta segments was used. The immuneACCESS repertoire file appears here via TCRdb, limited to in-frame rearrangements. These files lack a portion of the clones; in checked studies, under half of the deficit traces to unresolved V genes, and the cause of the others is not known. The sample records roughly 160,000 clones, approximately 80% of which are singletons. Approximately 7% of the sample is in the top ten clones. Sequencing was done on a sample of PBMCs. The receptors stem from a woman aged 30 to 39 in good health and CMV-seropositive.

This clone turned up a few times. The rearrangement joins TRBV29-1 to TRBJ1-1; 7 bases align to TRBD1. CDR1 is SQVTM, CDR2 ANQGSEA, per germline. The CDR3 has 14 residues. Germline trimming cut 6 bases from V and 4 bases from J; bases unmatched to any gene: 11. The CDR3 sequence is CSVGQERRSTEAFF. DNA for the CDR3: TGCAGCGTCGGACAGGAAAGGCGAAGCACTGAAGCTTTCTTT.

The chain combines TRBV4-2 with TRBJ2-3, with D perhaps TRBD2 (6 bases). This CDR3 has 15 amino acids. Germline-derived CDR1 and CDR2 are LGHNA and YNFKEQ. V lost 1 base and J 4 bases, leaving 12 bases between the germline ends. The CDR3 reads CASSQGGREADTQYF. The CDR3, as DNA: TGTGCCAGCAGCCAAGGTGGCAGGGAGGCAGATACGCAGTATTTT.

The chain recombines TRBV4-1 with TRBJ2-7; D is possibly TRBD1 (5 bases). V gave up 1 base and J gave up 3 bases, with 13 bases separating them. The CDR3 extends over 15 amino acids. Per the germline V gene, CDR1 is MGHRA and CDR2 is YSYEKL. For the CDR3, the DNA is TGCGCCAGCAGCCAAGCTCCTCAGGGATACTACGAGCAGTACTTC. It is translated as CASSQAPQGYYEQYF.

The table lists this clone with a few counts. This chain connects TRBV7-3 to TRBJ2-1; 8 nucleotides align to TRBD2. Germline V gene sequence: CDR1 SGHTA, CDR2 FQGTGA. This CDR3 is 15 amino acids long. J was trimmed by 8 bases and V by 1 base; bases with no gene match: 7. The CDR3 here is CASSLNGGGRDEQFF. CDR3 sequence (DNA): TGTGCCAGCAGCTTAAACGGGGGGGGCAGGGATGAGCAGTTCTTC.

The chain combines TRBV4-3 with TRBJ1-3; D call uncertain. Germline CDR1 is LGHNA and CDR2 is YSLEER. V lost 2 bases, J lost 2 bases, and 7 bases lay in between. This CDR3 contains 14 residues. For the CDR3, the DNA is TGCGCCAGCAGCCAAACCGGGGCTGGAAACACCATATATTTT. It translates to CASSQTGAGNTIYF.

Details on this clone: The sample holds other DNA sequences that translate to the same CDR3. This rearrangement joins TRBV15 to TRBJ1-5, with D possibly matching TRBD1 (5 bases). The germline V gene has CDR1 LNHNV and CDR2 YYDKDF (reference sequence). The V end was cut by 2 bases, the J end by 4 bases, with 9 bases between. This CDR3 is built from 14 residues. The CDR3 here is CATSRPGFNQPQHF. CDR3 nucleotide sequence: TGTGCCACCAGCAGACCAGGGTTTAATCAGCCCCAGCATTTT.

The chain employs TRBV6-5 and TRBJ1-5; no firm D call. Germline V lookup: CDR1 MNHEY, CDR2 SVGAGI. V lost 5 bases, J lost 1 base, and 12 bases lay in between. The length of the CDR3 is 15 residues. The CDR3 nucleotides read TGTGCCAGCAGTCAGAAACAGCCAAGCAATCAGCCCCAGCATTTT. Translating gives CASSQKQPSNQPQHF.

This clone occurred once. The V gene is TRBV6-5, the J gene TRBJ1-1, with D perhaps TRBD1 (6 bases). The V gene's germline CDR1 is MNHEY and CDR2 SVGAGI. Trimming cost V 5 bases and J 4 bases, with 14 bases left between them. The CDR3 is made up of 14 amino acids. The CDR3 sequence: CASSLGQLGTEAFF. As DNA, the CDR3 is TGTGCCAGCAGTCTTGGACAGTTGGGCACTGAAGCTTTCTTT.

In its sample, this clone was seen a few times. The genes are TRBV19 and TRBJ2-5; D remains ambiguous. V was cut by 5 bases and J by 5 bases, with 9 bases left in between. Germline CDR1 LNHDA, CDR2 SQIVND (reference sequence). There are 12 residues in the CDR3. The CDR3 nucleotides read TGTGCCAGTAGTCTCCCCTATGAGACCCAGTACTTC. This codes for CASSLPYETQYF.

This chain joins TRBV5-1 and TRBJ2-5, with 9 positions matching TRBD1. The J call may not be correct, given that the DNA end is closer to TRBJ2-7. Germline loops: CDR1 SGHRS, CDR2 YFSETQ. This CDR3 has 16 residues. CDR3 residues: CASSPSRTGAAYEQYF. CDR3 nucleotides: TGCGCCAGCAGCCCCAGCCGGACAGGGGCAGCCTACGAGCAGTACTTC.

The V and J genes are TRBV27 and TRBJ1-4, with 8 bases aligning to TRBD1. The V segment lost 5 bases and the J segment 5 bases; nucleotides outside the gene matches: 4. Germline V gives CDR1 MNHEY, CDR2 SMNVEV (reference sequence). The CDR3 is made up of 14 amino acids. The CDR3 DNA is TGTGCCAGCAGTAGACAGGGGACGAATGAAAAACTGTTTTTT. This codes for CASSRQGTNEKLFF.

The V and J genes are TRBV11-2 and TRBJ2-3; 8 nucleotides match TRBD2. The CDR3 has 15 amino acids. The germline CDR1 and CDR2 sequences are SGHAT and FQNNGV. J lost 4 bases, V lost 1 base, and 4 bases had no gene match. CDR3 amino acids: CASSLVRGGPDTQYF. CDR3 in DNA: TGTGCCAGCAGCTTAGTTCGGGGGGGGCCAGATACGCAGTATTTT.

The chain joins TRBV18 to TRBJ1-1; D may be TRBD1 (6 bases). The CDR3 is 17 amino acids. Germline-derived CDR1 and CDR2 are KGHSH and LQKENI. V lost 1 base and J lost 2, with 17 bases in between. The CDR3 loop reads CASSPQGGRGFNTEAFF. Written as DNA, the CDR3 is TGTGCCAGCTCACCACAAGGAGGCAGGGGTTTCAACACTGAAGCTTTCTTT. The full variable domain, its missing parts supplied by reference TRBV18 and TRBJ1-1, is NAGVMQNPRHLVRRRGQEARLRCSPMKGHSHVYWYRQLPEEGLKFMVYLQKENIIDESGMPKERFSAEFPKEGPSILRIQQVVRGDSAAYFCASSPQGGRGFNTEAFFGQGTRLTVV.

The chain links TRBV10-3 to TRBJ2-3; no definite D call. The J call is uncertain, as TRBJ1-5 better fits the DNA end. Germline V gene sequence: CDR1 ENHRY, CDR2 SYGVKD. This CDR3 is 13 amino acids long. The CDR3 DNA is TGTGCCATCAGTGCTGTTGTTGGAGATACGCAGCATTTT. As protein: CAISAVVGDTQHF.

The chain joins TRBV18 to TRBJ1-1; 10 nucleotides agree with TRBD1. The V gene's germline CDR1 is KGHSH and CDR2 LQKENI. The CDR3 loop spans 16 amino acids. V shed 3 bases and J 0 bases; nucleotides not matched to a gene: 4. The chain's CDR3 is CASSPRDRGMNTEAFF. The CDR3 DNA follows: TGTGCCAGCTCACCGCGGGACAGGGGAATGAACACTGAAGCTTTCTTT.

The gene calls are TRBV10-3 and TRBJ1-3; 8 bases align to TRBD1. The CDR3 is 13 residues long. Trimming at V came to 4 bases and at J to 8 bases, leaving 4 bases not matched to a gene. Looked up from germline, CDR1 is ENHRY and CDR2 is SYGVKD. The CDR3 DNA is TGTGCCATCAGTGCAGGACAGGGACACACCATATATTTT. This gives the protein CAISAGQGHTIYF.

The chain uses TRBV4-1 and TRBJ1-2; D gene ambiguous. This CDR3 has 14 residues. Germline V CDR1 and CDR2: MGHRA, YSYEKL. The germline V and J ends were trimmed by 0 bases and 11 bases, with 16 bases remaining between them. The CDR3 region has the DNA TGCGCCAGCAGCCAAGACGGCCCCTGGACGGGGTACACCTTC. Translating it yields CASSQDGPWTGYTF.